The sequence of this T cell receptor beta chain was determined in a study of Graves' ophthalmopathy and Graves' hyperthyroidism. Germline V gene lookup returns CDR1 DFQATT and CDR2 SNEGSKA (reference sequence). Between the trimmed V and J ends, which lost 3 bases and 6 bases, there was a span of 9 bases. The CDR3 runs to 12 residues. This clonotype was found many times. Amplification from RNA transcripts yielded the TCR beta CDR3 regions. An initial RT-PCR round employing HTBI primers preceded a second-round multiplex PCR. MiXCR was run by TCRdb on the multiplex PCR reads, yielding one entry per CDR3 protein. The sample shows over a million distinct CDR3 sequences, about 36% of them seen only once.

The chain uses TRBV20-1 and TRBJ1-5; no clear D. The specimen sequenced was peripheral blood or thyroid tissue (not recorded which). This TCR was sampled from an adult man with Graves' hyperthyroidism. DNA of the CDR3: TGCAGTGCTAGCTGGGGAAGTCAGCCCCAGCATTTT. This sequence encodes CSASWGSQPQHF.